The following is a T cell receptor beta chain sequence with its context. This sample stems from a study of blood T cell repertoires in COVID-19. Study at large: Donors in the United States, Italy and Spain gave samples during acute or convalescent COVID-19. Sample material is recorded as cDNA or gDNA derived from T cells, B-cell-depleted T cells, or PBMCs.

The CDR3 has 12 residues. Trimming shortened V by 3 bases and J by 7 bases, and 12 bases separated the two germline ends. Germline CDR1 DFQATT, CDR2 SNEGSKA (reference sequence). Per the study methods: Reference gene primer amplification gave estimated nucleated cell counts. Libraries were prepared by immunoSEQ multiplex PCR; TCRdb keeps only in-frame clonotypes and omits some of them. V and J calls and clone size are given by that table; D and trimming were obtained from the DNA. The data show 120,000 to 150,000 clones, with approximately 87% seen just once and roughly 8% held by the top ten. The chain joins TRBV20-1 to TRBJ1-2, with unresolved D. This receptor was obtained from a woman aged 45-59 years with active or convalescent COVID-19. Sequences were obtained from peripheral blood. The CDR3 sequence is CSASRGGGGYTF. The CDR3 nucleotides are TGCAGTGCTAGTCGTGGAGGCGGTGGCTACACCTTC.